This T cell receptor (beta chain) was sequenced for a study of cytomegalovirus exposure and HLA in healthy donors. Study-level findings and limits: Reports described diagnosis of cytomegalovirus status by the classifier as highly specific and sensitive. Specificity of a few CMV-associated chains for CMV antigens was verified in vitro.

The V end lost 4 bases, the J end lost 1 base, and 13 bases lay between the germline ends. Per germline, CDR1 SGHRS and CDR2 YFSETQ. This CDR3 region has 15 residues. Assay: immunoSEQ multiplex PCR; the TCRdb copy retains only in-frame clones and omits some. This sample has 120,000 or so clones, with approximately 90% found just once. With respect to this clone: Its cognate antigen is unknown.

The TCR sequence derives from a woman under 30 in good health and CMV-seronegative. The chain joins TRBV5-1 to TRBJ2-3; weak D call: TRBD2 (6 bases). Material: PBMCs. DNA for the CDR3: TGCGCCAGCAGCGACCTGGGGGGTCGCACAGATACGCAGTATTTT. It specifies CASSDLGGRTDTQYF.